Following are 5 T cell receptor beta chains from one sample sequenced in a study of immune evolution from preneoplasia to lung adenocarcinoma. Assay used: immunoSEQ multiplex PCR; TCRdb lists only in-frame clones, some missing. This table holds over 11,000 clones, 65% to 85% found once. Material: FFPE minimally invasive lung adenocarcinoma tissue. These receptors were obtained from a person aged 70 to 79 with lung adenocarcinoma.

This rearrangement joins TRBV5-8 to TRBJ2-5; 9 bases align to TRBD1. CDR1 and CDR2 (germline): SGHTS, YDEGEE. V was clipped by 6 bases and J by 2 bases; unmatched bases: 8. The CDR3 is 15 amino acids. The CDR3 region is CASTWGDRDQETQYF. In DNA form, the CDR3 reads TGTGCCAGCACCTGGGGGGACAGGGATCAAGAGACCCAGTACTTC.

The chain combines TRBV29-1 with TRBJ1-1; D is uncertain. Germline V lookup: CDR1 SQVTM, CDR2 ANQGSEA. The V and J ends lost 4 bases and 4 bases respectively, with 7 bases between them. The CDR3 consists of 11 residues. CDR3 protein: CSVVRATEAFF. The CDR3 nucleotides read TGCAGCGTTGTGAGGGCCACTGAAGCTTTCTTT.

This chain joins TRBV27 and TRBJ1-2; D is undetermined. The CDR3 consists of 14 residues. Germline V gene lookup returns CDR1 MNHEY and CDR2 SMNVEV (reference sequence). V was cut by 7 bases and J by 4 bases, with 16 bases left in between. CDR3 sequence (DNA): TGTGCCAGCACCCCACTAGGGTCCCCCTATGGCTACACCTTC. Its translation: CASTPLGSPYGYTF.

The J gene is TRBJ2-1, the V gene TRBV19; the match to TRBD1 covers 9 bases. Germline CDR1 is LNHDA and CDR2 is SQIVND (reference sequence). The V gene end was trimmed by 3 bases and the J gene end by 9 bases; junction bases not matched to a gene: 3. There are 13 residues in the CDR3. Here the CDR3 DNA reads TGTGCCAGTAGTATGCAGGGACAGGGTGAGCAGTTCTTC. Protein sequence: CASSMQGQGEQFF.

This clone was seen only a few times. The gene calls are TRBV28 and TRBJ1-1, with a possible D match to TRBD1 (6 bases). Germline V lookup: CDR1 MDHEN, CDR2 SYDVKM. CDR3 length: 11 residues. Trimming left V 8 bases short and J 3 bases short, with 7 bases between. Written as DNA, the CDR3 is TGTGCCAGCGGACAGTACACTGAAGCTTTCTTT. This translates into CASGQYTEAFF.